This T cell receptor beta chain comes out of a study of siplizumab effects on memory and regulatory T cells. Profiled with immunoSEQ multiplex PCR; TCRdb holds only in-frame clones, not every one. The data contain about 120,000 clones, roughly 92% of them singletons. This CDR3 comprises 17 residues. V gave up 4 bases and J gave up 1 base, with 17 bases separating them. Germline V gene data show CDR1 as MNHEY and CDR2 as SMNVEV (reference sequence). The sample taken for sequencing was CD4+ T cells sorted from blood. The rearrangement joins TRBV27 to TRBJ1-5; D is perhaps TRBD1 (5 bases). This clonotype was obtained from a human donor in good health. The CDR3 spells CASSSETRQGSNQPQHF. CDR3 DNA sequence: TGTGCCAGCAGTTCCGAAACTCGGCAGGGAAGCAATCAGCCCCAGCATTTT.